Reported below is one T cell receptor beta chain. In germline, CDR1 is SQVTM, CDR2 ANQGSEA. V shed 4 bases, J shed 6 bases, and the junction held 5 bases outside the gene matches. CDR3 size: 14 residues. This entry belongs to a study of technical replicates of blood from a few donors. Profiling relied on immunoSEQ multiplex PCR, and the TCRdb table lists in-frame clones only, not all of them. The table records approximately 99,000 clones, around 96% of them present only once. This receptor was obtained from a human donor in good health. Sequences were obtained from T cells isolated from PBMCs. J is TRBJ2-1 and V is TRBV29-1; 11 bases fit TRBD2. The CDR3 sequence: CSVGGLAVLNEQFF. The CDR3 nucleotides are TGCAGCGTTGGGGGACTAGCGGTTCTCAATGAGCAGTTCTTC.